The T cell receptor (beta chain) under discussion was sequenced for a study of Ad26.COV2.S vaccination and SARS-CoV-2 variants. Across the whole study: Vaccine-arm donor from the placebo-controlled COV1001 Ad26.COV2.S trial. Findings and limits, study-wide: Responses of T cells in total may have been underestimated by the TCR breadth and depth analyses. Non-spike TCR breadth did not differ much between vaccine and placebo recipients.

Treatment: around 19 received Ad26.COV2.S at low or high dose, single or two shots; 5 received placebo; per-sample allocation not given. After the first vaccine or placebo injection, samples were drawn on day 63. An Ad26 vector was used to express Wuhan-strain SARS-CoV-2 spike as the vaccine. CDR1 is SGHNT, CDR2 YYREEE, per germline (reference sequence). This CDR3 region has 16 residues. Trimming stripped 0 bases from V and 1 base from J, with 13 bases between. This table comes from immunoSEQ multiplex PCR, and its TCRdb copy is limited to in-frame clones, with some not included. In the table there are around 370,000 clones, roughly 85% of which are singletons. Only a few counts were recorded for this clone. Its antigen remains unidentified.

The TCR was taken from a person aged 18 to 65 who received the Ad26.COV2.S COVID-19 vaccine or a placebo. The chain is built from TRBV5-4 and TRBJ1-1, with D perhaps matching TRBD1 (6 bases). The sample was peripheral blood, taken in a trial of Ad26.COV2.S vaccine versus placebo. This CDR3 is CASSLENRAKNTEAFF. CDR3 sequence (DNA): TGTGCCAGCAGCTTGGAAAACAGGGCCAAGAACACTGAAGCTTTCTTT.